This T cell receptor (beta chain) was sequenced for a study of control samples from healthy donors and cancer patients. This clone was detected once. CDR3 length: 16 amino acids. Trimming stripped 0 bases from V and 8 bases from J, with 19 bases between. Germline V gives CDR1 MNHNY, CDR2 SVGAGI (reference sequence). Clones were read by immunoSEQ multiplex PCR, and TCRdb kept only the in-frame ones, dropping some. The profile shows about 120,000 clones, approximately 90% of them singletons. The sequence came from a man aged 35 to 55 in good health. The chain links TRBV6-6 to TRBJ1-2; D is ambiguous. The material sequenced was blood. The DNA of the CDR3 is TGTGCCAGCAGTTACTCCACCACCGGCATGACCGGAGGCTACACCTTC. It is translated as CASSYSTTGMTGGYTF.